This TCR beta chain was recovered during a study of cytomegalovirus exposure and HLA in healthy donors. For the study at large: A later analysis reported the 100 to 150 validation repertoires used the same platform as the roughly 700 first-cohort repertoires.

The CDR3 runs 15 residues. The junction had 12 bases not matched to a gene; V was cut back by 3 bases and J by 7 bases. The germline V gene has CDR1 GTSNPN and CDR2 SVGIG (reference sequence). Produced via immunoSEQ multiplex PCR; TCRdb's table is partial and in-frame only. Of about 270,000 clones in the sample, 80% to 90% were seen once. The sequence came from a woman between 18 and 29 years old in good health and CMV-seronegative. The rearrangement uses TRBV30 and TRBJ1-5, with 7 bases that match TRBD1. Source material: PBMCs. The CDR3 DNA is TGTGCCTGGAGCGGGGACAGCAACCTCTTCCAGCCCCAGCATTTT. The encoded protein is CAWSGDSNLFQPQHF.